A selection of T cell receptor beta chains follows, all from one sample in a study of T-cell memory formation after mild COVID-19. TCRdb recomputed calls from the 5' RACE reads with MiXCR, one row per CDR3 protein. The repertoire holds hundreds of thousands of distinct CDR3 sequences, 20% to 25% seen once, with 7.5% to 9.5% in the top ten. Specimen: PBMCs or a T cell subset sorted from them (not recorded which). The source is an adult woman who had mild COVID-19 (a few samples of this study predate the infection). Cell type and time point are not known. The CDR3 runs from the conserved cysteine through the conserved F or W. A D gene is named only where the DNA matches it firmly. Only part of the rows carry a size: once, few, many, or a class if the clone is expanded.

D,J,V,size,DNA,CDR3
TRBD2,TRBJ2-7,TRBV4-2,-,TGTGCCAGCAGCCCGGGACTAACCGGCGAGCAGTACTTC,CASSPGLTGEQYF
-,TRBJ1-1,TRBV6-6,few,TGTGCCAGCAGGGGAGGGGGGACACTTAACACTGAAGCTTTCTTT,CASRGGGTLNTEAFF
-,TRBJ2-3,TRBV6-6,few,TGTGCCAGCGCCTTGGGGGGAGCAGCAGATACGCAGTATTTT,CASALGGAADTQYF
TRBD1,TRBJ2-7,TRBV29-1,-,TGCAGCGTTGAAGATCTGAACAGGGGGGTCTACGAGCAGTACTTC,CSVEDLNRGVYEQYF
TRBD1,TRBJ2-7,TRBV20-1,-,TGCAGTGCGCTGGACAGGAGCCCCTACGAGCAGTACTTC,CSALDRSPYEQYF
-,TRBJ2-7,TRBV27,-,TGTGCCAGCAGTTTTGGCGCGATCCTGACCTACGAGCAGTACTTC,CASSFGAILTYEQYF
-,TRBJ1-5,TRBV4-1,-,TGCGCCAGCAGCCAAGATGCGCAGGGAGGGAATCAGCCCCAGCATTTT,CASSQDAQGGNQPQHF
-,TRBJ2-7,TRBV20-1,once,TGCAGTGCTAGCCCGGGCCCCAGCTACGAGCAGTACTTC,CSASPGPSYEQYF
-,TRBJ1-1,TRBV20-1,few,TGCAGTGCTAGAGATAGGGTAGTGAACACTGAAGCTTTCTTT,CSARDRVVNTEAFF
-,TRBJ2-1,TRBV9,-,TGTGCCAGCAGCCCACGGTCGACAGGCGTTTACAATGAGCAGTTCTTC,CASSPRSTGVYNEQFF
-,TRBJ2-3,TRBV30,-,TGTGCCTGGAGTGTTTCGGCGGGGAGCACAGATACGCAGTATTTT,CAWSVSAGSTDTQYF
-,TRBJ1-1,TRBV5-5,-,TGTGCCAGCAGCTCCTTGGGGGGGCGGACTGAAGCTTTCTTT,CASSSLGGRTEAFF
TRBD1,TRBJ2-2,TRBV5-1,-,TGCGCCAGCAGCTTGGGACAGGGGAAAACGCCCGGGGAGCTGTTTTTT,CASSLGQGKTPGELFF
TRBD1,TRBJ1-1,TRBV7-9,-,TGTGCCAGCAGCTCCCAGACAGGGGGCAACACTGAAGCTTTCTTT,CASSSQTGGNTEAFF
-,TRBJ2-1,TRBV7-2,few,TGTGCCAGCAGCTCCACTCCGGGATTTAAATACAATGAGCAGTTCTTC,CASSSTPGFKYNEQFF
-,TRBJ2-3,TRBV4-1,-,TGCGCCAGCAGCCAAGAGCAGGGGAGCTGGGGAGATACGCAGTATTTT,CASSQEQGSWGDTQYF
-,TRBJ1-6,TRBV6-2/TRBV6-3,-,TGTGCCAGCAGTTCCGCGAGTTGGAATTCACCCCTCCACTTT,CASSSASWNSPLHF
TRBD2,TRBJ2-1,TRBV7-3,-,TGTGCCAGCAGCTCCGGAATTGTGATAGCGGGAGGCTACAATGAGCAGTTCTTC,CASSSGIVIAGGYNEQFF
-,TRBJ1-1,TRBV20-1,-,TGCAGTGCTAGAGATCAGAGAGGGTCGAACACTGAAGCTTTCTTT,CSARDQRGSNTEAFF
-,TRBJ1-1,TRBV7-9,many,TGTGCCAGCAGCCTCGGACAGATTGAAGCTTTCTTT,CASSLGQIEAFF
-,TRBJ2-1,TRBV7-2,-,TGTGCCAGCAGCTTACTGAGCGGCCGTTCTAATGAGCAGTTCTTC,CASSLLSGRSNEQFF
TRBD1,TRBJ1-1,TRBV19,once,TGTGCCAGTAGTTCAGGGACAGCCGGCTGGGCGACTGAAGCTTTCTTT,CASSSGTAGWATEAFF
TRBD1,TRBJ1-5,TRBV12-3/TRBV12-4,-,TGTGCCAGCAGTATACAGGGGCGGCAGCCCCAGCATTTT,CASSIQGRQPQHF
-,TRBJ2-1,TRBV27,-,TGTGCCAGCAGTTCCCCTCGATATGATGAGCAGTTCTTC,CASSSPRYDEQFF
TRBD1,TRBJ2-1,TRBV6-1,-,TGTGCCAGCAGTGAAGGACAGGGATCCATAGGGGATGAGCAGTTCTTC,CASSEGQGSIGDEQFF
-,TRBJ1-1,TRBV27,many,TGTGCCAGCAGTTTAGCTTGGGGGAGAGAAGCTTTCTTT,CASSLAWGREAFF
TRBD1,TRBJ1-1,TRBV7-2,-,TGTGCCAGCAGCTTAGGGGGACAGAGGAACACTGAAGCTTTCTTT,CASSLGGQRNTEAFF
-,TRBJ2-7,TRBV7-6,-,TGTGCCAGCAGCTTGGATAAGGGGTTCGAGCAGTACTTC,CASSLDKGFEQYF
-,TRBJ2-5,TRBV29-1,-,TGCAGCGTTTGTTGGACGGTACAAGAGACCCAGTACTTC,CSVCWTVQETQYF
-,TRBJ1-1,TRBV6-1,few,TGTGCCAGCAGTGCCCTCACGGAGGCTGAAGCTTTCTTT,CASSALTEAEAFF
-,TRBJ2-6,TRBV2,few,TGTGCCAGCAGCGGAAGTTCCTCTGGGGCCAACGTCCTGACTTTC,CASSGSSSGANVLTF
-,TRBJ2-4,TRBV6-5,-,TGTGCCAGCAGCAAGGGCCCCCCTAGAGGCATTCAGTACTTC,CASSKGPPRGIQYF
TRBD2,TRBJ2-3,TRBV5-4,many,TGTGCCAGCAGCTTGGACGGCGGGACTAGCGGAAGCACAGATACGCAGTATTTT,CASSLDGGTSGSTDTQYF
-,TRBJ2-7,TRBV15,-,TGTGCCACCAGCAGAGCGACAGAATCCTACGAGCAGTACTTC,CATSRATESYEQYF
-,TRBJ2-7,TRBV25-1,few,TGTGCCAGCAGTAGTCCCGCGGGGCAGTACTTC,CASSSPAGQYF
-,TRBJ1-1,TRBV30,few,TGTGCCTGGACCCCTGCAAGAGACACTGAAGCTTTCTTT,CAWTPARDTEAFF
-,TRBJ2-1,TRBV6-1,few,TGTGCCAGCAAAGTAGGGCTGAGACCGCAGTTCTTC,CASKVGLRPQFF
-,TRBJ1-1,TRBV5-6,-,TGTGCCAGCAACAGACGGAGAGGGGGCACTGAAGCTTTCTTT,CASNRRRGGTEAFF
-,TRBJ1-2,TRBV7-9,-,TGTGCCAGCAGCTTAAAGTCTGTGCTGGACTATGGCTACACCTTC,CASSLKSVLDYGYTF
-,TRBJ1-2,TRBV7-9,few,TGTGCCAGCAGCCTAGCCCAATATGGCTACACCTTC,CASSLAQYGYTF
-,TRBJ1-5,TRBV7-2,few,TGTGCCAGCAGTCAAGGGGGGGGGTTCAATCAGCCCCAGCATTTT,CASSQGGGFNQPQHF
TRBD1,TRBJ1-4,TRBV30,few,TGTGCCTGGAGTGGCCGGGACAGGAGGCTGTTTTTT,CAWSGRDRRLFF
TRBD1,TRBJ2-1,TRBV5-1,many,TGCGCCAGCAGCAAAACAGGGGGCGATGAGCAGTTCTTC,CASSKTGGDEQFF
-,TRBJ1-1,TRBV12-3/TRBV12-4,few,TGTGCCAGCAGTTTGTTTGCTCGGTGGGTGAACACTGAAGCTTTCTTT,CASSLFARWVNTEAFF
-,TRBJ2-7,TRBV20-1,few,TGCAGTGCTAGTGGGTCCCCCCGATACGAGCAGTACTTC,CSASGSPRYEQYF
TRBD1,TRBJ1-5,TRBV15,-,TGTGCCACCAGCAGAGGGGACAGGGCCCGTCAGCCCCAGCATTTT,CATSRGDRARQPQHF
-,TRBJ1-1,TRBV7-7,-,TGTGCTAGCAGCCCTTACAAGGGCACTGAAGCTTTCTTT,CASSPYKGTEAFF
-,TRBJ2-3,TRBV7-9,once,TGTGCCAGCAGGAGGATGGTAGGGAACACGCAGTATTTT,CASRRMVGNTQYF